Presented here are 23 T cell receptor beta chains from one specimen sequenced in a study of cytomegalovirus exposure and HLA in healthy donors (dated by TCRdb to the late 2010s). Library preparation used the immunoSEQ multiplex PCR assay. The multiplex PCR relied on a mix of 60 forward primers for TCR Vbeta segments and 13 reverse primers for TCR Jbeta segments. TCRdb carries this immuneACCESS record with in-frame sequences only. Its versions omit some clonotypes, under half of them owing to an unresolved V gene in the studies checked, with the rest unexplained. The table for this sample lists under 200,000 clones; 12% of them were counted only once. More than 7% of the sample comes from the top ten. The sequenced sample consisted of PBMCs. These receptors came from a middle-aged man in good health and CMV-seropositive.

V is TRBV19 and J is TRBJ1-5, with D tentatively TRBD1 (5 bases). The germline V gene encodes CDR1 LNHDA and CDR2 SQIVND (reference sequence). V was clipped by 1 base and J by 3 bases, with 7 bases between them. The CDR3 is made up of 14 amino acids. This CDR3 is CASSIAGPNQPQHF. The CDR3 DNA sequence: TGTGCCAGTAGTATAGCAGGGCCCAATCAGCCCCAGCATTTT.

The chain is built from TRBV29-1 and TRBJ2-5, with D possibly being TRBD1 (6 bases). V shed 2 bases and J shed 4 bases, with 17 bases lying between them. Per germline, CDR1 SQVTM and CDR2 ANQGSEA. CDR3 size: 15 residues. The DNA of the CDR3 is TGCAGCGTTGAATCGGTGACAGGAAAGGGAGAGACCCAGTACTTC. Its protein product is CSVESVTGKGETQYF. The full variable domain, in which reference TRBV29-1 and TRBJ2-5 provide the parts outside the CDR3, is SAVISQKPSRDICQRGTSLTIQCQVDSQVTMMFWYRQQPGQSLTLIATANQGSEATYESGFVIDKFPISRPNLTFSTLTVSNMSPEDSSIYLCSVESVTGKGETQYFGPGTRLLVL.

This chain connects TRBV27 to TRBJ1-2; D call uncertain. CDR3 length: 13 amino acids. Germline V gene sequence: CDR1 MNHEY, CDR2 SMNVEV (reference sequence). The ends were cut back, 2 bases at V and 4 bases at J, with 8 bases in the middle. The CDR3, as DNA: TGTGCCAGCAGTTTAAGGGAGGGCTATGGCTACACCTTC. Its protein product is CASSLREGYGYTF.

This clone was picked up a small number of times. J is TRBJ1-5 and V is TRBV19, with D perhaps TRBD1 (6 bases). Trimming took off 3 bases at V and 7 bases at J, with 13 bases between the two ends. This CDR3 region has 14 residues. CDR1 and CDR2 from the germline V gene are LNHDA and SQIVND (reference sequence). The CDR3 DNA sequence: TGTGCCAGTAGTATTGGGGGGGCAAGGCAGCCCCAGCATTTT. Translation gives CASSIGGARQPQHF.

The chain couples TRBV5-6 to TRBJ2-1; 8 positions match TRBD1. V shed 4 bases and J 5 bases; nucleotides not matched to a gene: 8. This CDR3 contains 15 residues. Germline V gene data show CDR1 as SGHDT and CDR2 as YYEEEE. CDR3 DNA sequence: TGTGCCAGCAGCCGTGACAGGGGCCTCCACAATGAGCAGTTCTTC. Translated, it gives CASSRDRGLHNEQFF.

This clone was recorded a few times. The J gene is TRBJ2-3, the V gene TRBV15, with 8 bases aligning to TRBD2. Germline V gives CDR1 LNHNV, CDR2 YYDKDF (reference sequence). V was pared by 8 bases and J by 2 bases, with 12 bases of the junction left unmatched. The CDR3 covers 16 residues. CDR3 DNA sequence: TGTGCCACCCGGCCGCATAGCGGGGAGCACACAGATACGCAGTATTTT. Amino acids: CATRPHSGEHTDTQYF.

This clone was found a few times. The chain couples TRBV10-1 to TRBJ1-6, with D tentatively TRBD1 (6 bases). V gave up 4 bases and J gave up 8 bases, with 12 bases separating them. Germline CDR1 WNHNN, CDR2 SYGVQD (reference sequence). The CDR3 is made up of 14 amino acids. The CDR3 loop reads CASSGTATDSPLHF. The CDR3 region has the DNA TGCGCCAGCAGTGGGACAGCTACAGATTCACCCCTCCACTTT.

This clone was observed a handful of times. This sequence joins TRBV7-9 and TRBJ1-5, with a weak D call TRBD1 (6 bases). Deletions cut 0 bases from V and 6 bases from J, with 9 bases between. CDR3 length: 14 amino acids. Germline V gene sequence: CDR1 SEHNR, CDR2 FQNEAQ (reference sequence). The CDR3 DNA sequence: TGTGCCAGCAGCTTAGCGGGGGCGGGTCAGCCCCAGCATTTT. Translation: CASSLAGAGQPQHF.

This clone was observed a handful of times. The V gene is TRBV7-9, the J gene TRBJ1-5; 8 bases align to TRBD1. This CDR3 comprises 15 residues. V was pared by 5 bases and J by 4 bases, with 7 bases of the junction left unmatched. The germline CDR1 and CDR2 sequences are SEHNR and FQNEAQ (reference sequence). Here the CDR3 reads CASSPQGAGNQPQHF. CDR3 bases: TGTGCCAGCAGCCCCCAGGGGGCGGGAAATCAGCCCCAGCATTTT.

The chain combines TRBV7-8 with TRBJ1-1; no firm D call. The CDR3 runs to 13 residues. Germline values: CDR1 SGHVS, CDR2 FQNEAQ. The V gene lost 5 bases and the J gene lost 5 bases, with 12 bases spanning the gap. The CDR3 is CASSPRLNTEAFF. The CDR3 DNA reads TGTGCCAGCAGCCCGAGACTTAATACTGAAGCTTTCTTT.

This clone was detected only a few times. This CDR3 reads CASSLLGNRDSSYEQYF. The DNA of the CDR3 is TGTGCCAGCAGCTTACTTGGGAACCGGGACAGTTCCTACGAGCAGTACTTC. The chain carries TRBV7-2 and TRBJ2-7, with TRBD1 matching 7 bases. J was trimmed by 1 base and V by 2 bases; bases with no gene match: 11. CDR1 and CDR2 from the germline V gene are SGHTA and FQGNSA. There are 17 residues in the CDR3. The full variable domain, in which reference TRBV7-2 and TRBJ2-7 provide the parts outside the CDR3, is GAGVSQSPSNKVTEKGKDVELRCDPISGHTALYWYRQSLGQGLEFLIYFQGNSAPDKSGLPSDRFSAERTGGSVSTLTIQRTQQEDSAVYLCASSLLGNRDSSYEQYFGPGTRLTVT.

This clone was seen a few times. CDR3 in amino acids: CASSSTGENEQFF. In DNA, the CDR3 is TGCGCCAGCAGCTCCACAGGGGAAAATGAGCAGTTCTTC. The genes are TRBV5-1 and TRBJ2-1; 7 nucleotides match TRBD1. This CDR3 contains 13 residues. Germline-derived CDR1 and CDR2 are SGHRS and YFSETQ. J was trimmed by 7 bases and V by 3 bases; bases with no gene match: 4.

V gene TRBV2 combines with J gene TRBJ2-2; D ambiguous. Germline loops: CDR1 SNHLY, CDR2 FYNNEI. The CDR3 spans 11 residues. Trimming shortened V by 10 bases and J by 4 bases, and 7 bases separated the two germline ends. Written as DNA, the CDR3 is TGTGCCACCCGAGTCACCGGGGAGCTGTTTTTT. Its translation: CATRVTGELFF.

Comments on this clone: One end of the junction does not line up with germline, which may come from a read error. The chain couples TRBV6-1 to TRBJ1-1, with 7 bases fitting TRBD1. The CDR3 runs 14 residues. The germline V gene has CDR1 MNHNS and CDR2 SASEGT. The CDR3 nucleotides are TGTACCAGCAGTCCGACAGGGCTCTACACTGAAGCTTTCTTT. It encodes CTSSPTGLYTEAFF.

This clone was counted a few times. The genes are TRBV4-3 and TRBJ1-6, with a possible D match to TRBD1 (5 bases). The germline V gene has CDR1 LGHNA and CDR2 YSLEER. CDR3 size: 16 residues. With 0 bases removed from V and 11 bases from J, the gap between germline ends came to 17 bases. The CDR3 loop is CASSQEGAVFSAPLHF. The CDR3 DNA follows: TGCGCCAGCAGCCAAGAAGGGGCAGTCTTCTCGGCACCCCTCCACTTT.

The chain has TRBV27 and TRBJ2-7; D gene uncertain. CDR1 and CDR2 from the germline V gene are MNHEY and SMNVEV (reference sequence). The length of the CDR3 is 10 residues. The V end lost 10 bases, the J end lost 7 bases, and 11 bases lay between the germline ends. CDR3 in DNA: TGTGCCACTTGGGCCTGGGAGCAGTACGTC. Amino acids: CATWAWEQYV.

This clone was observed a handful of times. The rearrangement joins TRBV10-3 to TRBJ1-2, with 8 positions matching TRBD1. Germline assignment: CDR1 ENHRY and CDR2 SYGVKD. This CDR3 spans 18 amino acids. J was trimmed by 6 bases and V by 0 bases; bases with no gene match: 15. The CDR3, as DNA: TGTGCCATCAGTGAGTCCTTTGGGGGGCTGACAGGGGAGGATGGCTACACCTTC. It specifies CAISESFGGLTGEDGYTF.

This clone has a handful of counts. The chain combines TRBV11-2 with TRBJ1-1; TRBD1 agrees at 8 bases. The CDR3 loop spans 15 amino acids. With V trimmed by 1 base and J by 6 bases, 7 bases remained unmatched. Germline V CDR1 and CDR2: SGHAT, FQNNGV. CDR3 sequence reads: CASSLARGLVAEAFF. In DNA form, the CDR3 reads TGTGCCAGCAGCTTAGCCAGGGGGCTCGTTGCTGAAGCTTTCTTT.

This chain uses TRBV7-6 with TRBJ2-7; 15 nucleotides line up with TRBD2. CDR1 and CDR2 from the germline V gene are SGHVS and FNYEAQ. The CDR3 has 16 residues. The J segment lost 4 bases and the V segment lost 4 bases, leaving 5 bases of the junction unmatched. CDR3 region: CASSSRGLAGGYEQYF. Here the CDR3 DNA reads TGTGCCAGCAGCTCCCGGGGACTAGCGGGGGGTTACGAGCAGTACTTC.

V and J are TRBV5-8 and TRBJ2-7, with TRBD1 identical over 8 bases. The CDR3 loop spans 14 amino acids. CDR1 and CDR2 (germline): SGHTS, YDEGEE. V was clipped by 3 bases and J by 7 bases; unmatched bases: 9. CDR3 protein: CASSSPQGAREQYF. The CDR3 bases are TGTGCCAGCAGCTCCCCCCAGGGGGCGAGGGAGCAGTACTTC.

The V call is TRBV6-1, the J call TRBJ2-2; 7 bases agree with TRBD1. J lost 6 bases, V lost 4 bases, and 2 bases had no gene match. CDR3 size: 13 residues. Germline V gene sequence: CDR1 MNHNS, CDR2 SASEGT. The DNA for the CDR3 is TGTGCCAGCAGTGGACAGGGCCCCGGGGAGCTGTTTTTT. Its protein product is CASSGQGPGELFF.

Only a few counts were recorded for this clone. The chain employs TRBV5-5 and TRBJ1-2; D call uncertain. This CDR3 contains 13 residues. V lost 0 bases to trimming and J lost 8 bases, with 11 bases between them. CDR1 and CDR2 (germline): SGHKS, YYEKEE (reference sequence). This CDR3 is CASSLEGSGGYTF. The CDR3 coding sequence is TGTGCCAGCAGCTTGGAGGGAAGCGGGGGCTACACCTTC.

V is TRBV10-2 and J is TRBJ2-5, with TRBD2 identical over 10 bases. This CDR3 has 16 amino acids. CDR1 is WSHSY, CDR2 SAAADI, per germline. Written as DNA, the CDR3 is TGCGGCGCCAGCTCGGCTAGCGGGGGCGGGCAAGAGACCCAGTACTTC. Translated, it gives CGASSASGGGQETQYF.